The source of this TCR beta chain is a study of human T cells and chemical hapten exposure. The wider study: The patients were mostly female; they had alopecia areata, totalis or universalis.

CDR3 length: 15 amino acids. V shed 6 bases and J shed 10 bases, with 19 bases lying between them. Germline V gene lookup returns CDR1 MGHDK and CDR2 SYGVNS. Documented time point: patch test 2, 6 weeks after DPC sensitization. Treatment: therapeutic diphenylcyclopropenone sensitization with weekly scalp DPC. This clonotype was recorded many times. Unique molecular identifiers were affixed to discrete cDNA molecules within the library. TCRdb ran MiXCR on the RACE reads and lists one entry per CDR3 protein. The data show 360,000 or so distinct CDR3 sequences, over 6% seen once. The chain uses TRBV25-1 and TRBJ1-6; D remains unclear. Source: whole blood, taken in connection with sensitization to the hapten diphenylcyclopropenone (DPC). The sequence was collected from a young woman with alopecia areata. Some clones in this sample may be carry-over from other donors' samples. CDR3 in DNA: TGTGCCAGCAGCCTATCGTCGGGCGCGGGGTCACCCCTCCACTTT. It yields the protein CASSLSSGAGSPLHF. Full variable domain (rest looked up from reference TRBV25-1 and TRBJ1-6): EADIYQTPRYLVIGTGKKITLECSQTMGHDKMYWYQQDPGMELHLIHYSYGVNSTEKGDLSSESTVSRIRTEHFPLTLESARPSHTSQYLCASSLSSGAGSPLHFGNGTRLTVT.